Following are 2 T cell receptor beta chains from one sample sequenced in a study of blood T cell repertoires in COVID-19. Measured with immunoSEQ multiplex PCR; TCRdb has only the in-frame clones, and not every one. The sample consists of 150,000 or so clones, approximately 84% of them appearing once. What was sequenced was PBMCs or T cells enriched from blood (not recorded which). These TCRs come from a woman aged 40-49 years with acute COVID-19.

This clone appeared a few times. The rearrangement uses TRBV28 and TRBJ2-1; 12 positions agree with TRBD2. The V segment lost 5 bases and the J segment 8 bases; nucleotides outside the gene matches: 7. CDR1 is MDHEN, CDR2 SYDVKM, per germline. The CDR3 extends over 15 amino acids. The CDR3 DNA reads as TGTGCCAGCAGTCCACAAGGGACTAGCGGGTATGAGCAGTTCTTC. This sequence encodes CASSPQGTSGYEQFF.

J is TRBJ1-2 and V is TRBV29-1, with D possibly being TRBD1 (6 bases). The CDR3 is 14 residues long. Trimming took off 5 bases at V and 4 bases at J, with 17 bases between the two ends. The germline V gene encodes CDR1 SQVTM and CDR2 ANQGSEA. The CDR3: CSVKNPDRSYGYTF. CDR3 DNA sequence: TGCAGCGTTAAAAATCCTGACAGGAGCTATGGCTACACCTTC.